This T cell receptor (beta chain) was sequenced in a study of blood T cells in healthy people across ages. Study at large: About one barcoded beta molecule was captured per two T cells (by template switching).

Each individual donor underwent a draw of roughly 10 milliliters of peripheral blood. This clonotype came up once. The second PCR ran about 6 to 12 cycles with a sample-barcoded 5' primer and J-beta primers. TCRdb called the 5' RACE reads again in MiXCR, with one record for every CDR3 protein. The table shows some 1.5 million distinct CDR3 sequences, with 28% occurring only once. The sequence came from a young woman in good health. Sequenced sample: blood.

The CDR3: CSVGRQGNTDTQYF. The CDR3 DNA is TGCAGCGTTGGTAGACAGGGGAACACAGATACGCAGTATTTT. V gene TRBV29-1 combines with J gene TRBJ2-3; the match to TRBD1 covers 8 bases. The germline gives CDR1 SQVTM, CDR2 ANQGSEA. The V gene end was trimmed by 4 bases and the J gene end by 2 bases; junction bases not matched to a gene: 5. The CDR3 totals 14 residues.